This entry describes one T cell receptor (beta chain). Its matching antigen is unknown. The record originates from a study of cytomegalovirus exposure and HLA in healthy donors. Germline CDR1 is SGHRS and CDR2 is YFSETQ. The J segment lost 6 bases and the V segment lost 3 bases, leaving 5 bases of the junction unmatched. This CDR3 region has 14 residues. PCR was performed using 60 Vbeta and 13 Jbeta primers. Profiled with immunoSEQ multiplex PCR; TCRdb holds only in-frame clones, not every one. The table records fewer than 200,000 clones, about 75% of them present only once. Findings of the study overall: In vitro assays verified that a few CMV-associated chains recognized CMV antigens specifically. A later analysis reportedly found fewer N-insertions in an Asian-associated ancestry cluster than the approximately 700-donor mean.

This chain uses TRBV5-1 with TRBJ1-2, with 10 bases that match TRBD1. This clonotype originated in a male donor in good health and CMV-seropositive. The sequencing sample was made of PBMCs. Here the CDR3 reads CASSSDRGRDGYTF. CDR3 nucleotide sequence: TGCGCCAGCAGCTCCGACAGGGGGCGAGATGGCTACACCTTC.